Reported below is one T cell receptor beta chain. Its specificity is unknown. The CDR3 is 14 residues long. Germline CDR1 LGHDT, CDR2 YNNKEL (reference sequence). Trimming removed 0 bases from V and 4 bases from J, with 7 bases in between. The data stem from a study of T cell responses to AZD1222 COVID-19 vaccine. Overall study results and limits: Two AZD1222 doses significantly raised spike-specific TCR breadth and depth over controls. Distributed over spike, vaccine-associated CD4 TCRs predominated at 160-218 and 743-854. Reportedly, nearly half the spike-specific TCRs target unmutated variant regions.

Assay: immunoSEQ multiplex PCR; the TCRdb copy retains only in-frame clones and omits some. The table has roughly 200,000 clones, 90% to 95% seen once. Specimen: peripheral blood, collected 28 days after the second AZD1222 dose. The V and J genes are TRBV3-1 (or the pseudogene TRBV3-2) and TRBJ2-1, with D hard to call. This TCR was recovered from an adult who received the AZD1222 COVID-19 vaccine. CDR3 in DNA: TGTGCCAGCAGCCAAGACAACTTATACAATGAGCAGTTCTTC. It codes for CASSQDNLYNEQFF.